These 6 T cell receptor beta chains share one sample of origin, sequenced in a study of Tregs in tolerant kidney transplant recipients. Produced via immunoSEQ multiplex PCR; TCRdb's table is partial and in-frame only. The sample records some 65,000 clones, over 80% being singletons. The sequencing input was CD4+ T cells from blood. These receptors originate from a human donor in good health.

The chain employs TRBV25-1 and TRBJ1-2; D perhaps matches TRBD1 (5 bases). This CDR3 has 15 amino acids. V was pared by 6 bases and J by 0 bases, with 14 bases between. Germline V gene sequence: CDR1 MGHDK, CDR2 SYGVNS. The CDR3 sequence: CASSRGPDTNYGYTF. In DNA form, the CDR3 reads TGTGCCAGCAGCCGGGGCCCTGACACTAACTATGGCTACACCTTC.

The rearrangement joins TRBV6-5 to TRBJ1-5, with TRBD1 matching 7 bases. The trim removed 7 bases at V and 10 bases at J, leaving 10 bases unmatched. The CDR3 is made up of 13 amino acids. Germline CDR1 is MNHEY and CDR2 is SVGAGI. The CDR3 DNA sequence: TGTGCCAGCAAAACAGGGGACTTAGGCCCCCAGCATTTT. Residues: CASKTGDLGPQHF.

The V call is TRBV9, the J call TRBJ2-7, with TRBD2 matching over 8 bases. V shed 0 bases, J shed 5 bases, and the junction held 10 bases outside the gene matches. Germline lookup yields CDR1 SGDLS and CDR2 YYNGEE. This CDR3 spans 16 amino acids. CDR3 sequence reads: CASSVDSSGLLDEQYF. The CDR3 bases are TGTGCCAGCAGCGTAGATTCTAGCGGGCTGCTCGACGAGCAGTACTTC.

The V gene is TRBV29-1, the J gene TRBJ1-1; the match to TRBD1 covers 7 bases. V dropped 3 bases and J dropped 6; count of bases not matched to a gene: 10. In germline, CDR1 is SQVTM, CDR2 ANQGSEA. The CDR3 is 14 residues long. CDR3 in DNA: TGCAGCGTTGACCGAAGTACAGGGGCCCCTGAAGCTTTCTTT. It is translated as CSVDRSTGAPEAFF.

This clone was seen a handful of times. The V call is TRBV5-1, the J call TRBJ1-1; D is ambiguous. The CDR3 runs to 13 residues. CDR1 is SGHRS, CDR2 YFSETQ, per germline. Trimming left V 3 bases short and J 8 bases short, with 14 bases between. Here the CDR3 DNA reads TGCGCCAGCAGCTCCGAGGGTAGTGGCGAAGCTTTCTTT. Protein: CASSSEGSGEAFF.

Here the CDR3 reads CASSLSGTLSYEQYF. The CDR3 bases are TGTGCCAGCAGTCTTTCTGGAACCCTCTCCTACGAGCAGTACTTC. This chain connects TRBV6-5 to TRBJ2-7; D is ambiguous. This CDR3 contains 15 residues. Trimming removed 5 bases from V and 0 bases from J, with 14 bases in between. Germline loops: CDR1 MNHEY, CDR2 SVGAGI.